The rows below give T cell receptor beta chains drawn from one sample of a study of early T cells in non-severe SARS-CoV-2 infection. One entry per CDR3 protein results from TCRdb running MiXCR on the 5' RACE reads. The sample contains about 80,000 distinct CDR3 sequences, less than 20% of which appear only once. Sequencing was performed on whole blood. Every receptor here comes from an adult who was a healthcare worker with PCR-confirmed SARS-CoV-2 infection or an uninfected control (not recorded which). The CDR3 runs from the conserved cysteine through the conserved F or W. The D gene is left open where the match is weak. Only some rows state a clone size, as once, few, many or a class for expanded clones.

few,TRBJ1-2,TRBD1,TRBV6-5,CASSYRDSNYGYTF,TGTGCCAGCAGTTATAGGGACAGCAACTATGGCTACACCTTC
-,TRBJ2-4,TRBD1,TRBV7-2,CASSRQGNIQYF,TGTGCCAGCAGCAGACAGGGAAACATTCAGTACTTC
-,TRBJ2-1,-,TRBV11-2,CASSLGGLAFDEQFF,TGTGCCAGCAGCTTAGGGGGGCTAGCCTTCGATGAGCAGTTCTTC
many,TRBJ2-7,TRBD1,TRBV20-1,CSARTGYEQYF,TGCAGTGCCAGGACAGGGTACGAGCAGTACTTC
few,TRBJ2-2,TRBD1,TRBV12-3/TRBV12-4,CASSPDRARDTGELFF,TGTGCCAGCAGTCCCGACAGGGCTAGGGACACCGGGGAGCTGTTTTTT
-,TRBJ2-3,-,TRBV29-1,CSVPRGAGRTDTQYF,TGCAGCGTCCCACGAGGAGCGGGCCGCACAGATACGCAGTATTTT
few,TRBJ2-7,TRBD1,TRBV6-1,CASSDRRTGREQYF,TGTGCCAGCAGTGACCGCCGGACAGGTAGAGAGCAGTACTTC
few,TRBJ1-2,-,TRBV29-1,CSDGQTYGYTF,TGCAGCGACGGACAGACCTATGGCTACACCTTC
few,TRBJ2-3,-,TRBV10-3,CAIRETSVGVDTQYF,TGTGCCATCAGGGAGACTAGTGTGGGAGTAGATACGCAGTATTTT
few,TRBJ2-3,-,TRBV18,CASSPRTASTDTQYF,TGTGCCAGCTCACCACGAACAGCTAGCACAGATACGCAGTATTTT
-,TRBJ2-7,-,TRBV29-1,CSVSSRPSYEQYF,TGCAGCGTTTCCTCCCGGCCGAGCTACGAGCAGTACTTC
many,TRBJ1-2,-,TRBV10-2,CASSGQDIVATYYGYTF,TGCGCCAGCAGTGGACAGGACATAGTGGCAACTTACTATGGCTACACCTTC
few,TRBJ1-1,-,TRBV29-1,CSVAEGMNTEAFF,TGCAGCGTTGCGGAGGGTATGAACACTGAAGCTTTCTTT
few,TRBJ1-2,-,TRBV5-4,CASSLSGAGYTF,TGTGCCAGCAGCTTGTCCGGGGCTGGCTACACCTTC
many,TRBJ1-1,-,TRBV11-1,CASSLQTNTEAFF,TGTGCCAGCAGCCTGCAGACCAACACTGAAGCTTTCTTT
-,TRBJ1-1,-,TRBV18,CASSPFVGQPNTEAFF,TGTGCCAGCTCACCATTCGTTGGCCAGCCGAACACTGAAGCTTTCTTT
many,TRBJ2-5,-,TRBV10-3,CAISEPRETQYF,TGTGCCATCAGTGAGCCGCGGGAGACCCAGTACTTC
few,TRBJ2-7,TRBD1,TRBV10-3,CAISRGQGSSYEQYF,TGTGCCATCAGTAGGGGACAGGGGAGCTCCTACGAGCAGTACTTC
-,TRBJ2-4,-,TRBV13,CASSPPDRAQDIQYF,TGTGCCAGCAGCCCCCCGGACCGTGCGCAGGACATTCAGTACTTC
few,TRBJ1-1,-,TRBV7-9,CASTDPKGGDGEAFF,TGTGCCAGCACCGACCCGAAAGGGGGAGATGGTGAAGCTTTCTTT
-,TRBJ2-1,-,TRBV9,CASSVAGQAYSGQFF,TGTGCCAGCAGCGTAGCTGGGCAGGCCTACAGTGGGCAGTTCTTC
-,TRBJ1-6,-,TRBV21-1,CASSKEGVPRLRNNSPLHF,TGTGCCAGCAGCAAAGAAGGAGTGCCTAGGCTAAGGAATAATTCACCCCTCCACTTT
many,TRBJ1-2,-,TRBV5-1,CASSLYGYGYTF,TGCGCCAGCAGCTTGTACGGGTATGGCTACACCTTC
once,TRBJ2-3,TRBD2,TRBV6-1,CASIDSGDTQYF,TGTGCCAGTATAGATAGCGGGGATACGCAGTATTTT
-,TRBJ1-2,TRBD1,TRBV12-3/TRBV12-4,CASSLGQGDGYTF,TGTGCCAGCAGTTTGGGACAGGGAGATGGCTACACCTTC
few,TRBJ2-1,TRBD2,TRBV7-9,CASNRAGGSNEQFF,TGTGCCAGCAATCGAGCGGGAGGAAGCAATGAGCAGTTCTTC
few,TRBJ1-5,TRBD1,TRBV27,CASRPLPGQGYQPQHF,TGTGCCAGCAGGCCACTCCCGGGACAGGGATATCAGCCCCAGCATTTT
few,TRBJ1-5,-,TRBV10-2,CASSAWIGNQPQHF,TGCGCCAGCAGTGCGTGGATAGGCAATCAGCCCCAGCATTTT
-,TRBJ2-7,-,TRBV27,CASSSGTETGEQYF,TGTGCCAGCAGTTCGGGGACGGAGACCGGGGAGCAGTACTTC
-,TRBJ1-2,-,TRBV4-1,CASSQGSVEANYGYTF,TGCGCCAGCAGCCAGGGGAGCGTAGAAGCTAACTATGGCTACACCTTC
few,TRBJ2-2,-,TRBV20-1,CSARGGRTNTGELFF,TGCAGTGCTAGAGGCGGCAGGACTAACACCGGGGAGCTGTTTTTT
-,TRBJ2-1,-,TRBV20-1,CSAKDSYNEQFF,TGCAGTGCTAAAGATTCCTACAATGAGCAGTTCTTC
many,TRBJ1-4,-,TRBV19,CASNPWGDDEKLFF,TGTGCCAGTAATCCATGGGGGGACGACGAAAAACTGTTTTTT
few,TRBJ2-2,-,TRBV9,CASSDQGGRMNTGELFF,TGTGCCAGCAGCGACCAGGGGGGCAGGATGAACACCGGGGAGCTGTTTTTT
few,TRBJ2-1,-,TRBV6-5,CASSYNEGMGMFF,TGTGCCAGCAGTTACAACGAGGGGATGGGTATGTTCTTC
many,TRBJ1-5,-,TRBV2,CASSPRTGNQPQHF,TGTGCCAGCAGTCCCCGGACAGGCAATCAGCCCCAGCATTTT
-,TRBJ2-5,-,TRBV18,CASSQKGETQYF,TGTGCCAGCTCCCAAAAAGGGGAGACCCAGTACTTC